Following are 4 T cell receptor beta chains from one sample sequenced in a study of identical twins. TCRdb processed the 5' RACE reads anew with MiXCR; each CDR3 protein has one entry. The sample records 500,000 to 700,000 distinct CDR3 sequences, just over 7% being singletons. This same sample was also part of a study on yellow fever vaccine responses in identical twins.

The source material was PBMCs. These receptors were obtained from a woman aged 18-29 years in good health.

The V and J genes are TRBV6-2 or TRBV6-3 and TRBJ2-5; the D gene is possibly TRBD2 (5 bases). V gave up 7 bases and J gave up 9 bases, with 12 bases separating them. Germline V CDR1 and CDR2: MNHEY, SVGEGT. CDR3 length: 11 residues. This CDR3 reads CASTLGRAQYF. CDR3 nucleotide sequence: TGTGCCAGCACCCTAGGGCGGGCCCAGTACTTC.

The chain has TRBV12-3 or TRBV12-4 and TRBJ1-6; D not resolved. The CDR3 spans 14 residues. The ends were cut back, 7 bases at V and 0 bases at J, with 7 bases in the middle. The CDR3 spells CASTPSSYNSPLHF. CDR3 coding DNA: TGTGCCAGCACCCCGAGCTCCTATAATTCACCCCTCCACTTT.

The V gene is TRBV29-1, the J gene TRBJ2-7; 10 bases fit TRBD1. Germline trimming cut 6 bases from V and 3 bases from J; bases unmatched to any gene: 2. This CDR3 contains 12 residues. Germline V CDR1 and CDR2: SQVTM, ANQGSEA. The CDR3 here is CSVGDRGYEQYF. CDR3 nucleotides: TGCAGCGTGGGGGACAGGGGCTACGAGCAGTACTTC.

Many counts were recorded for this clonotype. CDR3 loop: CSVYFRRDRAGTDTQYF. CDR3 sequence (DNA): TGCAGCGTTTATTTTAGGCGGGACAGGGCCGGCACAGATACGCAGTATTTT. The genes are TRBV29-1 and TRBJ2-3, with TRBD1 identical over 9 bases. From germline, CDR1 is SQVTM and CDR2 ANQGSEA. The CDR3 contains 17 residues. The V segment lost 5 bases and the J segment 1 base; nucleotides outside the gene matches: 13.